These 22 T cell receptor beta chains share one sample of origin, sequenced in a study of blood T cells in healthy people across ages. A sample-barcoded 5' primer and a J-beta primer mix were used in a second PCR of roughly 6 to 11 cycles. TCRdb recomputed calls from the 5' RACE reads with MiXCR, one row per CDR3 protein. The sample lists around 1.7 million distinct CDR3 sequences, roughly 28% occurring once. Source material: blood. These receptors came from a woman aged 25 to 39 in good health.

The chain links TRBV12-3 or TRBV12-4 to TRBJ2-7; tentative D call: TRBD1 (5 bases). The CDR3 is made up of 14 amino acids. V gave up 4 bases and J gave up 3 bases, with 13 bases separating them. The CDR3 nucleotides read TGTGCCAGCAGTTGTCAGGGATTGGGCTACGAGCAGTACTTC. Its translation: CASSCQGLGYEQYF.

This clonotype turned up a few times. The CDR3 DNA is TGCAGTGCTAGAGGGAAGTCGACCTACGAGCAGTACTTC. It specifies CSARGKSTYEQYF. The J gene is TRBJ2-7, the V gene TRBV20-1; D gene unclear. The CDR3 contains 13 residues. Trimming cost V 1 base and J 2 bases, with 9 bases left between them. Per the germline V gene, CDR1 is DFQATT and CDR2 is SNEGSKA (reference sequence).

The chain links TRBV4-3 to TRBJ2-1, with D possibly being TRBD2 (5 bases). This CDR3 is 15 amino acids long. With 0 bases removed from V and 5 bases from J, the gap between germline ends came to 11 bases. The germline V gene encodes CDR1 LGHNA and CDR2 YSLEER. CDR3 amino acids: CASSQEGGRNNEQFF. DNA for the CDR3: TGCGCCAGCAGCCAAGAAGGAGGTAGGAACAATGAGCAGTTCTTC.

This chain joins TRBV15 and TRBJ2-1; 10 bases are a match to TRBD2. Germline V gene sequence: CDR1 LNHNV, CDR2 YYDKDF (reference sequence). Losses at the gene ends were 0 bases for V and 10 bases for J; bases not matched to a gene: 9. CDR3 length: 16 residues. The CDR3 nucleotides read TGTGCCACCAGCAGAGATCGTTCTAGCGGGAGTTACGAGCAGTTCTTC. Amino acids: CATSRDRSSGSYEQFF.

This clonotype was counted many times. The CDR3 region has the DNA TGTGCCAGCAGCAGGGGCGTTGAGACCCAGTACTTC. Encoded protein: CASSRGVETQYF. V usage is TRBV7-2 and J usage is TRBJ2-5; perhaps TRBD1 as D (5 bases). This CDR3 comprises 12 residues. V gave up 5 bases and J gave up 5 bases, with 9 bases separating them. In germline, CDR1 is SGHTA, CDR2 FQGNSA.

This clonotype was recorded a few times. The chain is built from TRBV7-2 and TRBJ2-4; D is possibly TRBD2 (5 bases). V was shortened by 4 bases and J by 13 bases, with 14 bases between the two germline ends. The CDR3 totals 12 residues. CDR1 SGHTA and CDR2 FQGNSA come from the germline V gene. The CDR3 protein is CASSWEWNEQYF. The CDR3 DNA sequence: TGTGCCAGCAGCTGGGAGTGGAATGAGCAGTACTTC. Filled out from reference TRBV7-2 and TRBJ2-4, the complete variable domain reads GAGVSQSPSNKVTEKGKDVELRCDPISGHTALYWYRQSLGQGLEFLIYFQGNSAPDKSGLPSDRFSAERTGGSVSTLTIQRTQQEDSAVYLCASSWEWNEQYFGAGTRLSVL.

V is TRBV12-3 or TRBV12-4 and J is TRBJ1-6, with TRBD1 identical over 9 bases. V lost 7 bases to trimming and J lost 10 bases; unmatched junction nucleotides: 20. The CDR3 loop spans 18 amino acids. CDR3 nucleotides: TGTGCCAGCACACCCGGGACAGGGCTTCCCCTTGGAGAGTCACCCCTCCACTTT. It is translated as CASTPGTGLPLGESPLHF.

The chain combines TRBV18 with TRBJ1-1; D not certain. CDR1 is KGHSH and CDR2 is LQKENI in the germline V gene. CDR3 length: 14 amino acids. V was clipped by 4 bases and J by 0 bases, with 9 bases between them. As DNA, the CDR3 is TGTGCCAGCTCACGTGCGATAATGAACACTGAAGCTTTCTTT. This encodes CASSRAIMNTEAFF. The full variable domain, in which reference TRBV18 and TRBJ1-1 provide the parts outside the CDR3, is NAGVMQNPRHLVRRRGQEARLRCSPMKGHSHVYWYRQLPEEGLKFMVYLQKENIIDESGMPKERFSAEFPKEGPSILRIQQVVRGDSAAYFCASSRAIMNTEAFFGQGTRLTVV.

The V and J genes are TRBV3-1 and TRBJ2-4, with TRBD1 identical over 9 bases. The junction had 11 bases not matched to a gene; V was cut back by 4 bases and J by 13 bases. CDR1 and CDR2 from the germline V gene are LGHDT and YNNKEL (reference sequence). The CDR3 loop spans 14 amino acids. CDR3: CASSRDRDYREQYF. DNA of the CDR3: TGTGCCAGCAGCCGGGACAGGGACTATCGAGAGCAGTACTTC.

The chain employs TRBV20-1 and TRBJ1-5; 7 bases match TRBD1. Germline CDR1 is DFQATT and CDR2 is SNEGSKA (reference sequence). The V and J ends lost 7 bases and 6 bases, in that order; junction bases with no gene match: 12. The length of the CDR3 is 14 residues. The CDR3 DNA follows: TGCAGTGTTCCAGGGCCAGGGGGACTTCAGCCCCAGCATTTT. Protein product: CSVPGPGGLQPQHF.

The CDR3 DNA is TGCAGTGCTCCGGACCCTGGTACGGAAAAACTGTTTTTT. It yields the protein CSAPDPGTEKLFF. The genes are TRBV20-1 and TRBJ1-4; D gene ambiguous. There are 13 residues in the CDR3. The germline CDR1 and CDR2 sequences are DFQATT and SNEGSKA (reference sequence). V was pared by 5 bases and J by 8 bases, with 15 bases between.

This chain uses TRBV5-1 with TRBJ1-1, with a tentative D call TRBD1 (6 bases). CDR3 length: 14 residues. V was shortened by 6 bases and J by 1 base, with 13 bases between the two germline ends. The germline CDR1 and CDR2 sequences are SGHRS and YFSETQ. The CDR3 is CASKGTLRNTEAFF. The CDR3 DNA is TGCGCCAGCAAGGGGACACTCCGGAACACTGAAGCTTTCTTT.

In regard to this clonotype: One end of the junction varies from germline; a read error may be responsible. The chain recombines TRBV20-1 with TRBJ1-2; D may be TRBD1 (6 bases). CDR1 and CDR2 (germline): DFQATT, SNEGSKA (reference sequence). The CDR3 is 14 amino acids. CDR3 DNA: TGCGGTGCCCAGGGGCGACAGTCAAACTATGGCTACACCTTC. It specifies CGAQGRQSNYGYTF.

V and J are TRBV25-1 and TRBJ2-6, with D unclear. Germline V gives CDR1 MGHDK, CDR2 SYGVNS. CDR3 length: 15 residues. V lost 4 bases and J 2 bases, leaving 9 bases between the germline ends. DNA of the CDR3: TGTGCCAGCAGTGCTGCCCCCACTGGGGCCAACGTCCTGACTTTC. Translating gives CASSAAPTGANVLTF.

The chain couples TRBV29-1 to TRBJ2-7; TRBD1 matches at 12 bases. This CDR3 is built from 15 residues. J was trimmed by 3 bases and V by 3 bases; bases with no gene match: 6. CDR1 is SQVTM, CDR2 ANQGSEA, per germline. The CDR3 loop reads CSVDFGTGGSYEQYF. CDR3 nucleotides: TGCAGCGTTGACTTCGGGACAGGGGGCAGCTACGAGCAGTACTTC.

The chain employs TRBV5-1 and TRBJ2-4; TRBD2 matches 11 bases. The J call may not be correct, given that the DNA end is closer to TRBJ2-7. CDR1 is SGHRS, CDR2 YFSETQ, per germline. CDR3 length: 15 residues. CDR3 protein: CASSLVVSGGAEQYF. The CDR3, as DNA: TGCGCCAGCAGCTTGGTTGTTAGCGGGGGGGCCGAGCAGTACTTC.

This clonotype showed up many times. V and J are TRBV20-1 and TRBJ2-1, with D perhaps TRBD2 (6 bases). With 5 bases removed from V and 0 bases from J, the gap between germline ends came to 8 bases. The CDR3 spans 13 residues. CDR1 is DFQATT and CDR2 is SNEGSKA in the germline V gene (reference sequence). Written as DNA, the CDR3 is TGCAGTGCTCGGGAGAGCTCCTACAATGAGCAGTTCTTC. This encodes CSARESSYNEQFF.

Only a few counts were recorded for this clonotype. The chain recombines TRBV5-1 with TRBJ2-3; 9 bases line up with TRBD1. The V segment lost 0 bases and the J segment 5 bases; nucleotides outside the gene matches: 7. The CDR3 is 16 residues long. CDR1 and CDR2 from the germline V gene are SGHRS and YFSETQ. CDR3 sequence (DNA): TGCGCCAGCAGCTTGGTTACAGGGACAGGGCGAGATACGCAGTATTTT. This codes for CASSLVTGTGRDTQYF.

In this sample, this clonotype turned up a few times. V usage is TRBV12-3 or TRBV12-4 and J usage is TRBJ2-7; tentatively, D is TRBD2 (6 bases). This CDR3 spans 16 amino acids. V lost 4 bases and J 1 base, leaving 17 bases between the germline ends. CDR3 nucleotide sequence: TGTGCCAGCAGTTCGCCGTCTAGCGCTCTTTCCTACGAGCAGTACTTC. Translated, it gives CASSSPSSALSYEQYF.

This clonotype was counted many times. The CDR3 coding sequence is TGTGCCAGCAGCCGGGGTTGGGAGACCCAGTACTTC. It codes for CASSRGWETQYF. The chain carries TRBV7-2 and TRBJ2-5, with D perhaps TRBD2 (5 bases). Deletions cut 5 bases from V and 5 bases from J, with 9 bases between. From germline, CDR1 is SGHTA and CDR2 FQGNSA. The CDR3 sequence is 12 residues long.

This clonotype was found many times. In DNA, the CDR3 is TGTGCCAGCAGGTTCGGGACAGGGCGATCACCCCTCCACTTT. It codes for CASRFGTGRSPLHF. The chain couples TRBV2 to TRBJ1-6; 9 bases are a match to TRBD1. Losses at the gene ends were 6 bases for V and 10 bases for J; bases not matched to a gene: 7. CDR3 length equals 14 residues. Germline assignment: CDR1 SNHLY and CDR2 FYNNEI.

This clonotype was detected only a few times. The rearrangement links TRBV7-6 to TRBJ2-1, with 7 bases aligning to TRBD2. The assigned J gene may be wrong: the sequence end matches TRBJ2-7 better. The CDR3 is made up of 18 amino acids. In germline, CDR1 is SGHVS, CDR2 FNYEAQ. The CDR3 is CASSLSPGGLSSYNEQYF. Here the CDR3 DNA reads TGTGCCAGCAGCTTATCCCCGGGGGGACTAAGCTCCTACAATGAGCAGTACTTC.